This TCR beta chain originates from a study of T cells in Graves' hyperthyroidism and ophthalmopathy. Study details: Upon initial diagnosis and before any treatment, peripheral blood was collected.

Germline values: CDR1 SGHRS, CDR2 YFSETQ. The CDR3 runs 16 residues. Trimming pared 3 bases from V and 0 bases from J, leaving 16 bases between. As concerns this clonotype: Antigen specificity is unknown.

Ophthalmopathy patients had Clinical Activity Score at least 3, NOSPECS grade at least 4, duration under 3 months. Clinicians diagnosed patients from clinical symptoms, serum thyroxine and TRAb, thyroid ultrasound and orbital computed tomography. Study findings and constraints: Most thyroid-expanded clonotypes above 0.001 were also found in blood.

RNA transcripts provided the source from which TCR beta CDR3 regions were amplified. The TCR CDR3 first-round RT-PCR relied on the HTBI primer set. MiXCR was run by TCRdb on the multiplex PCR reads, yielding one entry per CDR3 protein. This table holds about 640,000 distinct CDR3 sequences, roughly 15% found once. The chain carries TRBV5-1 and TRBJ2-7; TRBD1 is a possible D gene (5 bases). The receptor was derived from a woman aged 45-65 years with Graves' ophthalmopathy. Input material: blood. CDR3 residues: CASSSATTVPSYEQYF. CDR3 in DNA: TGCGCCAGCAGCTCCGCAACGACAGTTCCCTCCTACGAGCAGTACTTC.